Listed below are T cell receptor beta chains from one sample, sequenced in a study of blood T cell repertoires in COVID-19. The repertoire was sequenced with immunoSEQ multiplex PCR; TCRdb's copy has only in-frame clones and lacks some. The sample includes 20,000 or so clones, roughly 85% of them seen just once. The sample comprised peripheral blood. The receptor set was obtained from a man aged 80 or over with acute or convalescent COVID-19. Each CDR3 is given without its conserved first and last residue.

v_call	j_call	cdr3_aa
TRBV28	TRBJ1-6	ASSSPSGVTPLH
TRBV5-5	TRBJ2-7	ASSRKGGDVSYEQY
TRBV12-5	TRBJ1-1	ASGPQAMNTEAF
TRBV11-2	TRBJ1-5	ASSLDVGGGNQPQH
TRBV4-2	TRBJ2-7	ASSPRTSGGPSSYEQY
TRBV3-1/TRBV3-2	TRBJ2-2	ASSPHSGNTGELF
TRBV28	TRBJ2-1	ASRRTSGGASVDNEQF
TRBV7-2	TRBJ2-7	ASSLRAYEQY
TRBV6-6	TRBJ2-3	ASSPRTGTGYSDTQY
TRBV7-8	TRBJ1-5	ASRTLDRYQPQH
TRBV6-5	TRBJ1-2	ASSQQGPNYGYT
TRBV6-5	TRBJ2-2	VGGNTGELF
TRBV6-5	TRBJ1-4	ASSPRDSNEKLF
TRBV11-2	TRBJ2-7	ASRTPGQSYEQY
TRBV5-5	TRBJ1-2	ASSLRRFNYGYT
TRBV2	TRBJ1-1	ASRGQGKAEAF
TRBV28	TRBJ1-2	ASSFNPGGSVGYT
TRBV5-6	TRBJ1-5	ASSFRDRGQPQH
TRBV6-5	TRBJ2-2	ASSYRLDGELF
TRBV5-4	TRBJ2-2	ASRTSGGPGELF
TRBV2	TRBJ1-6	ASSPRTGGGSPLH
TRBV5-6	TRBJ1-3	ASSWGNTIY
TRBV6-2/TRBV6-3	TRBJ1-5	ASSIVVSGQPQH
TRBV29-1	TRBJ1-1	SVRAGGNTEAF
TRBV7-8	TRBJ1-5	ASSLGDRVDQPQH
TRBV7-9	TRBJ1-1	ASSPTQGSTEAF
TRBV7-2	TRBJ1-3	ASSFRNTGRGNTIY
TRBV30	TRBJ1-2	AWEHRRTNYGYT
TRBV11-3	TRBJ1-3	ASSLTRGNTIY
TRBV5-1	TRBJ1-6	ASSRDGQVYNSPLH
TRBV29-1	TRBJ2-7	SVGASGDYEQY
TRBV5-5	TRBJ1-2	ASSVQGVIYGYT
TRBV6-5	TRBJ2-5	ASSQGLEETQY
TRBV4-1	TRBJ2-7	ASSQEQGFRDEQY
TRBV5-1	TRBJ2-7	ASSLAGNYEQY
TRBV5-4	TRBJ1-1	ASSFNWRNTEAF
TRBV28	TRBJ1-6	ASSSPLSGTGTNSPLH
TRBV6-6	TRBJ1-2	ASSIPGQGVGYT
TRBV7-3	TRBJ2-2	ASSLSGPANTGELF
TRBV11-2	TRBJ2-3	ASRLPGLSRNTQY
TRBV6-5	TRBJ2-1	ASSFVYNEQF
TRBV30	TRBJ1-2	AWSVYRGAGGYT
TRBV6-5	TRBJ1-2	ASSSLRVEINYGYT
TRBV19	TRBJ1-1	ASTRRGITEAF
TRBV7-2	TRBJ1-1	ASSLESRGWVNTEAF
TRBV19	TRBJ1-2	ASSGGAYYGYT
TRBV19	TRBJ2-7	ASSIVPAYEQY
TRBV29-1	TRBJ1-1	SVAGDRANTEAF
TRBV5-1	TRBJ1-3	ASSWGTGGAGGGNTIY
TRBV7-2	TRBJ1-2	ASSLGVGGYGYT
TRBV19	TRBJ2-7	ASKVAVSSYEQY
TRBV7-9	TRBJ2-5	ASSLGGGQETQY
TRBV11-1	TRBJ1-1	ASSSTRVEAF
TRBV3-1/TRBV3-2	TRBJ1-3	ASSQMAGEGNTIY
TRBV19	TRBJ1-2	ASNQRQGYGYT
TRBV28	TRBJ1-5	ASSPLLGDDQPQH
TRBV15	TRBJ2-1	ATSRVKRGDGEQF
TRBV29-1	TRBJ2-1	SVEGGSRPAQF
TRBV18	TRBJ1-1	ASSATAEAF